The present entry profiles one T cell receptor (beta chain) with its context. Its antigen is undetermined. The data derive from a study of CD8+ T cells in alopecia areata. The germline gives CDR1 SEHNR, CDR2 FQNEAQ (reference sequence). There are 11 residues in the CDR3. Described treatment: oral pan-JAK inhibitor, 5-10 mg twice daily. Lesional scalp punch biopsies and peripheral blood were collected from alopecia areata patients. Extracted from the samples, RNA was reverse transcribed into cDNA to serve as the sequencing template. Some clones are missing from TCRdb's copy, which holds only in-frame ones; the method was immunoSEQ multiplex PCR. This table has roughly 120,000 clones, about 50% appearing once. General study points: Many of the expanded lesional clones endured in scalp and blood while on tofacitinib.

The receptor was isolated from a human donor with alopecia areata. The chain links TRBV7-9 to TRBJ2-5; D is ambiguous. Sample: CD4+ T cells sorted from blood, taken at week 4, from a patient treated with tofacitinib. The chain's CDR3 is CVAGQQETQYF. CDR3 sequence (DNA): TGTGTGGCAGGTCAGCAAGAGACCCAGTACTTC.